Listed below are T cell receptor beta chains from one sample, sequenced in a study of cytotoxic CD8 clonotypes in ibrutinib-treated CLL. Profiling relied on immunoSEQ multiplex PCR, and the TCRdb table lists in-frame clones only, not all of them. The data show 15,000 to 20,000 clones, with approximately 61% seen just once and under 30% held by the top ten. This specimen was PBMCs, taken after 12 months of ibrutinib treatment. The origin of the receptors is a human donor with chronic lymphocytic leukemia. CDR3s include the opening cysteine and the closing phenylalanine or tryptophan. The D gene is left open where the match is weak. A clone size is listed for some rows: how often the clone was seen (once, few, many), or a class if it is expanded.

j_call | clone_size | v_call | d_call | cdr3_aa | cdr3_nt
TRBJ2-5 | . | TRBV2 | . | CASRGVQETQYF | TGTGCCAGCAGGGGCGTACAAGAGACCCAGTACTTC
TRBJ1-5 | . | TRBV6-1 | TRBD1 | CASDREGQPQHF | TGTGCCAGCGACAGGGAGGGTCAGCCCCAGCATTTT
TRBJ2-5 | . | TRBV29-1 | TRBD2 | CSPRLAGETQYF | TGCAGCCCAAGACTAGCGGGAGAGACCCAGTACTTC
TRBJ2-1 | medium-sized | TRBV19 | . | CASLGSEWFF | TGTGCCAGTCTTGGGAGTGAGTGGTTCTTC
TRBJ1-4 | . | TRBV27 | . | CASSSNSGRATNEKLFF | TGTGCCAGCAGTTCCAACTCGGGCAGGGCAACTAATGAAAAACTGTTTTTT
TRBJ2-2 | . | TRBV19 | TRBD2 | CASIGGLAENTGELFF | TGTGCCAGTATTGGGGGACTAGCGGAGAACACCGGGGAGCTGTTTTTT
TRBJ2-7 | . | TRBV4-1 | TRBD2 | CASSQDSVSSGYEQYF | TGCGCCAGCAGCCAAGATTCAGTGTCTAGCGGTTACGAGCAGTACTTC
TRBJ2-3 | few | TRBV14 | TRBD1 | CASSQRPGQGTDTQYF | TGTGCCAGCAGCCAACGACCGGGACAGGGCACAGATACGCAGTATTTT
TRBJ2-5 | once | TRBV5-1 | TRBD1 | CASSDRGGETQYF | TGCGCCAGCAGTGACAGGGGAGGCGAGACCCAGTACTTC
TRBJ1-1 | . | TRBV11-2 | . | CASSVQTNTEAFF | TGTGCCAGCAGCGTCCAGACCAACACTGAAGCTTTCTTT
TRBJ2-3 | . | TRBV27 | TRBD2 | CASSPRGSPTSADTQYF | TGTGCCAGCAGTCCCCGCGGGAGTCCTACAAGCGCAGATACGCAGTATTTT
TRBJ1-5 | . | TRBV11-3 | . | CASSLNSNQPQHF | TGTGCCAGCAGCTTAAACAGCAATCAGCCCCAGCATTTT
TRBJ2-2 | few | TRBV7-8 | TRBD2 | CASSASGINTGELFF | TGTGCCAGCAGCGCAAGCGGGATTAACACCGGGGAGCTGTTTTTT
TRBJ2-7 | . | TRBV28 | . | CASSLGEWRHEQYF | TGTGCCAGCAGCCTGGGAGAATGGAGACACGAGCAGTACTTC
TRBJ2-2 | medium-sized | TRBV25-1 | TRBD1 | CASSATHSEGAGELFF | TGTGCCAGCAGTGCGACCCACTCCGAGGGGGCTGGGGAGCTGTTTTTT
TRBJ2-2 | . | TRBV27 | . | CASSLWGFTGELFF | TGTGCCAGCAGTCTGTGGGGGTTTACCGGGGAGCTGTTTTTT
TRBJ2-1 | few | TRBV4-2 | TRBD2 | CASSQGPGGRAINEQFF | TGTGCCAGCAGCCAAGGTCCCGGCGGGAGGGCCATCAATGAGCAGTTCTTC
TRBJ2-5 | few | TRBV13 | . | CASSLIGRQETQYF | TGTGCCAGCAGCTTAATTGGCAGGCAAGAGACCCAGTACTTC
TRBJ2-3 | . | TRBV11-3 | . | CASSLNGVGGTQYF | TGTGCCAGCAGCTTAAACGGGGTAGGGGGTACGCAGTATTTT
TRBJ1-4 | . | TRBV6-1 | . | CASSEAAGGDEKLFF | TGTGCCAGCAGTGAAGCGGCCGGGGGTGATGAAAAACTGTTTTTT
TRBJ2-7 | few | TRBV10-3 | TRBD1 | CAISDRGQAHEQYF | TGTGCCATCAGTGATCGAGGACAGGCCCACGAGCAGTACTTC
TRBJ2-1 | . | TRBV10-1 | TRBD2 | CASSSAGERNEQFF | TGCGCCAGCAGTAGCGCGGGAGAGAGAAATGAGCAGTTCTTC
TRBJ2-2 | . | TRBV30 | . | CASEERSGTGELFF | TGTGCCTCAGAGGAGCGTTCGGGCACCGGGGAGCTGTTTTTT
TRBJ2-1 | . | TRBV19 | TRBD2 | CASSRLAGEDEQFF | TGTGCCAGTAGTAGGCTAGCGGGGGAGGATGAGCAGTTCTTC
TRBJ2-2 | few | TRBV11-2 | TRBD1 | CASSSADRGPTGELFF | TGTGCCAGCAGCTCTGCGGACAGGGGGCCGACCGGGGAGCTGTTTTTT
TRBJ1-4 | . | TRBV19 | . | CASSPESGQKLFF | TGTGCCAGTAGTCCGGAATCGGGACAAAAACTGTTTTTT
TRBJ1-2 | few | TRBV11-2 | TRBD1 | CASSLYGQGDGYTF | TGTGCCAGCAGCTTATACGGTCAGGGGGATGGCTACACCTTC
TRBJ2-3 | . | TRBV5-1 | . | CASSLGAGRTDTQYF | TGCGCCAGCAGCTTGGGGGCAGGGAGGACAGATACGCAGTATTTT
TRBJ2-5 | . | TRBV5-1 | TRBD1 | CASSSQGWETQYF | TGCGCCAGCAGTTCACAGGGGTGGGAGACCCAGTACTTC